This T cell receptor (beta chain) was sequenced for a study of breast tumors, draining lymph nodes, adjacent tissues. TCRdb re-derived calls from the multiplex PCR reads in MiXCR, one entry per CDR3 protein. The table records around 250,000 distinct CDR3 sequences, 30% to 35% of them present only once. J gave up 2 bases and V 4 bases, and 2 bases lay outside the gene matches. Germline V lookup: CDR1 DFQATT, CDR2 SNEGSKA (reference sequence). The CDR3 runs to 13 residues. Study-wide results and limits: That most tumor T cells come from lymph nodes remained unproven. Tumor and nontumor repertoires were significantly more similar in luminal-like than in basal-like breast cancer. Compared with lymph nodes, tumors were less diverse; compared with nontumor tissue, more.

Samples came from axillary lymph nodes draining the breast cancer. The sample holds many counts of this clonotype. Its antigen is unknown. The receptor comes from a female donor with breast cancer. Some clones in this sample may be carry-over from other donors' samples. Material: axillary lymph node tissue. The chain recombines TRBV20-1 with TRBJ2-3; 8 bases are shared with TRBD2. Here the CDR3 reads CSATGLATDTQYF. As DNA, the CDR3 is TGCAGTGCTACTGGACTAGCCACAGATACGCAGTATTTT.